These 8 T cell receptor beta chains were all obtained from the same sample, sequenced in a study of neurological immune-mediated disorders. TCRdb used MiXCR to reprocess the 5' RACE reads, holding one entry per CDR3 protein. The repertoire includes 31,000 or so distinct CDR3 sequences, approximately 4.5% of them detected once, and more than 20% sits in the top ten. Material for sequencing was PBMCs. The receptors shown here come from a young man in good health.

This clonotype has ten or more counts. V gene TRBV18 combines with J gene TRBJ1-2; no definite D call. The V and J ends lost 3 bases and 0 bases respectively, with 17 bases between them. CDR3 length: 17 residues. CDR1 is KGHSH, CDR2 LQKENI, per germline. In nucleotides, the CDR3 is TGTGCCAGCTCACCCGGCGGAGGGTTTTCGGCTAACTATGGCTACACCTTC. Amino acids: CASSPGGGFSANYGYTF.

This clonotype has only a few counts. This sequence joins TRBV4-1 and TRBJ2-1; no reliable D call. Germline lookup yields CDR1 MGHRA and CDR2 YSYEKL. Trimming pared 1 base from V and 4 bases from J, leaving 8 bases between. This CDR3 is built from 14 residues. The CDR3 region has the DNA TGCGCCAGCAGCCAAGTGATCCAATACAATGAGCAGTTCTTC. The encoded protein is CASSQVIQYNEQFF.

The genes are TRBV7-9 and TRBJ2-7; 7 bases line up with TRBD1. Per germline, CDR1 SEHNR and CDR2 FQNEAQ (reference sequence). Trimming at V came to 2 bases and at J to 0 bases, leaving 7 bases not matched to a gene. The CDR3 covers 16 residues. The CDR3 sequence is CASSLYPGQYSYEQYF. CDR3 in DNA: TGTGCCAGCAGCTTATACCCGGGACAGTACTCCTACGAGCAGTACTTC.

This clonotype was counted at least ten times. This chain uses TRBV20-1 with TRBJ1-1, with D maybe TRBD1 (5 bases). The CDR3 spans 14 residues. CDR1 is DFQATT, CDR2 SNEGSKA, per germline (reference sequence). V lost 8 bases to trimming and J lost 4 bases, with 20 bases between them. The CDR3 DNA reads as TGCAGTCTAACTTTCGGGGGTGGCGGCACTGAAGCTTTCTTT. It is translated as CSLTFGGGGTEAFF.

This clonotype occurred many times. The chain links TRBV20-1 to TRBJ2-5; D not resolved. V lost 6 bases and J 4 bases, leaving 12 bases between the germline ends. This CDR3 is 12 amino acids long. From germline, CDR1 is DFQATT and CDR2 SNEGSKA (reference sequence). For the CDR3, the DNA is TGCAGTGCCAATCAGTGGGGAGAGACCCAGTACTTC. Protein product: CSANQWGETQYF.

A few counts support this clonotype. The V call is TRBV29-1, the J call TRBJ1-5; D is undetermined. The CDR3 covers 11 residues. Germline-derived CDR1 and CDR2 are SQVTM and ANQGSEA. V lost 2 bases, J lost 5 bases, and 4 bases lay in between. The CDR3 here is CSVESDQPQHF. As DNA, the CDR3 is TGCAGCGTTGAATCCGATCAGCCCCAGCATTTT.

This clonotype was recorded many times. The chain joins TRBV28 to TRBJ2-7; possible D gene TRBD2, 6 bases. V gave up 5 bases and J gave up 4 bases, with 18 bases separating them. The CDR3 runs 15 residues. Per the germline V gene, CDR1 is MDHEN and CDR2 is SYDVKM. This CDR3 reads CASSTPRGSGYEQYF. The CDR3 DNA reads TGTGCCAGCAGTACGCCCCGAGGGAGCGGGTACGAGCAGTACTTC.

This clonotype was recorded at least ten times. The chain couples TRBV27 to TRBJ1-3; tentatively, D is TRBD1 (5 bases). Germline V gives CDR1 MNHEY, CDR2 SMNVEV (reference sequence). This CDR3 region has 16 residues. Trimming removed 7 bases from V and 0 bases from J, with 16 bases in between. The CDR3 region is CASTKSGVSSGNTIYF. DNA of the CDR3: TGTGCCAGCACCAAGTCGGGGGTCAGCTCTGGAAACACCATATATTTT.